Sequencing of this TCR beta chain was carried out in a study of T cells in Graves' hyperthyroidism and ophthalmopathy (dated by TCRdb to the late 2010s). With respect to the entire study: Peripheral blood samples were taken at the time of initial diagnosis, prior to any treatment. According to the paper, TCR Vbeta CDR3 sequencing was carried out on about 140 peripheral blood samples, which came from fewer than 50 ophthalmopathy, under 85 hyperthyroidism and some 17 progressor patients. After sampling, hyperthyroidism patients received methimazole starting at 30 mg daily, and ophthalmopathy patients received high-dose intravenous methylprednisolone. An independent validation cohort of under 20 hyperthyroidism patients and about 15 patients who later progressed to ophthalmopathy tested prospective prediction of ophthalmopathy. The 100 discovery patients were randomly split 7:3 into training and test sets. In addition, the study compared T-cell repertoires in thyroid tissue and in blood from six Graves' hyperthyroidism patients. A discovery cohort of roughly 100 patients, 43 with Graves' ophthalmopathy and fewer than 65 with stable Graves' hyperthyroidism, was used to find distinguishing TCR V-J signatures.

Points on this clonotype: The target of this receptor is not known. The CDR3 carries no conserved terminal phenylalanine or tryptophan, so it likely arises from a read error.

Study-wide conclusions, independent of this receptor: A model built on a 13 V-J signature distinguished ophthalmopathy from stable hyperthyroidism, reaching 87.88% sensitivity and under 84% specificity in cross-validation and 80%/75% in testing. Blood samples also contained most of the expanded thyroid clonotypes (frequency above 0.001), which suggests that blood repertoires may reflect thyroid immune responses. In validation, progression to ophthalmopathy was predicted by the model with 70.59% sensitivity and around 75% specificity, a median of about 6.4 months before onset. Sample size was not statistically predetermined, and investigators were not blinded to group allocation.

The TCR beta CDR3 regions were amplified from the RNA transcripts. A first-round RT-PCR of the TCR CDR3 used the HTBI primer set with the Qiagen OneStep RT-PCR kit. Libraries were constructed in a second round of multiplex PCR, after which size selection and purification were carried out. Libraries were sequenced paired-end with 100 bp reads on an Illumina HiSeq2000. The authors' analysis ran thus. Raw data were processed with SOAPnuke, discarding reads with adapters, uncalled bases, mean Phred below 15, or no exact constant-primer or identifier match. High-quality paired reads were merged using COPE v1.2.5, and each unique nucleotide sequence was defined as a clonotype. Clonotypes were aligned to IMGT TRBV, TRBD and TRBJ reference segments using MiTCR v1.1. Analysis was restricted to V-J combinations with a frequency above 0.0001, which covered roughly 99% of repertoires. The TCS score was defined as F50 (clonal expansion) divided by E x V (chaos), with BLOSUM62-based TCRdist calculated between CDR3 peptides within each V-J. Welch's t-statistics and random forest reduced several hundred V-J features to 13, which were used in a naive Bayes classifier (R e1071). The public reads were reprocessed in TCRdb via fastp at Q25 and MiXCR, keeping in-frame beta chains. Here each entry gathers all rows of one CDR3 protein and keeps the most common genes and DNA. None of the V and J calls come from the authors' own analysis; TCRdb made them. Recorded for this sample are roughly 380,000 distinct CDR3 sequences; over 11% of them occurred a single time. The ten largest clones add up to 11% of the sample.

A patient counted as having stable Graves' hyperthyroidism if no progression to ophthalmopathy occurred over 18 months of follow-up. Hyperthyroidism patients were aged 18 to 65 years and newly diagnosed, with disease duration of less than 2 months. The study excluded patients with uncontrolled infections, other autoimmune diseases, pregnancy or lactation. Diagnoses were based on clinical symptoms, serum thyroxine and TRAb, thyroid ultrasound and orbital computed tomography. PBMCs were separated from roughly 10 ml of fresh peripheral blood using Ficoll-Paque density gradient centrifugation. Trizol reagent was used to extract total RNA, and RNA quality was then checked on an Agilent 2100 Bioanalyzer. The CDR3 totals 12 residues, both ends included. Here the CDR3 DNA is all that survives: 36 bases in frame from base 1. Via the germline V gene (reference sequence), CDR1 is LGHDT and CDR2 YNNKEL. Trimming removed 1 base from V and 6 bases from J, leaving 6 bases between the germline ends.

This receptor was obtained from a woman aged 55-69 years with Graves' hyperthyroidism. This chain is built from TRBV3-1 and TRBJ1-1; the D gene is possibly TRBD1, with 5 bases matching. Sample: blood. The CDR3 amino acid sequence is: CASSQGGAEAFL. The nucleotide sequence reads TGTGCCAGCAGCCAAGGGGGGGCTGAAGCTTTCCTT.